The present TCR beta chain was sequenced within a study of CD8 T cells in ankylosing spondylitis. Findings and caveats of the study: Ankylosing spondylitis blood seemed to carry a telltale TCR beta motif made of eight highly homologous variants.

This CDR3 comprises 15 residues. V was shortened by 3 bases and J by 7 bases, with 13 bases between the two germline ends. Germline lookup yields CDR1 MGHDK and CDR2 SYGVNS. TCRdb re-called the 5' RACE reads through MiXCR, storing one row per CDR3 protein. The sample has some 700,000 distinct CDR3 sequences, about 20% seen once; the top ten hold around 20%. This clonotype was seen at least ten times. Its antigen is undetermined. The TCR comes from a male donor with ankylosing spondylitis. The rearrangement uses TRBV25-1 and TRBJ1-6; D might be TRBD1 (5 bases). Sequencing input: blood, either unsorted or a sorted T cell fraction (not recorded which). The CDR3 reads CASSDGAGWNSPLHF. CDR3 DNA sequence: TGTGCCAGCAGTGATGGGGCAGGGTGGAATTCACCCCTCCACTTT.